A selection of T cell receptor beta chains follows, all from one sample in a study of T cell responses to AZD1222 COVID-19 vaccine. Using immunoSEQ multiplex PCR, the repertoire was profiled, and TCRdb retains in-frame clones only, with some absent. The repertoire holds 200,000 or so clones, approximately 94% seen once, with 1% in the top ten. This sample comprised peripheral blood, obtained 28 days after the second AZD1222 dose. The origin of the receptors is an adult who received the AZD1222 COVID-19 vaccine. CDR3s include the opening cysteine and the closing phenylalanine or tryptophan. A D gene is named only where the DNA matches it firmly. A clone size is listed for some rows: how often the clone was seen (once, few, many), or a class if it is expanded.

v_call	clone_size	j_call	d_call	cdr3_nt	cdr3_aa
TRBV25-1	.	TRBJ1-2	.	TGTGCCAGCAGCGAGTCAGTCCATAACTATGGCTACACCTTC	CASSESVHNYGYTF
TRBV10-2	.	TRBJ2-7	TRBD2	TGCGCCACCTTCGGCGGGGGGGGCGACTACGAGCAGTACTTC	CATFGGGGDYEQYF
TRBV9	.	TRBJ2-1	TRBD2	TGTGCCAGCAGTCGTGGGACTAGCGGGGGGGAGCAGTTCTTC	CASSRGTSGGEQFF
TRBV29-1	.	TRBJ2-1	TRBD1	TGCAGCGTTGAGCTCGGGACAGCTAGAGATGAGCAGTTCTTC	CSVELGTARDEQFF
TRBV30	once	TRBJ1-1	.	TGTGCCTGGACTAAGATCTCAGTTGGCACTGAAGCTTTCTTT	CAWTKISVGTEAFF
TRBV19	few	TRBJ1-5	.	TGTGCCAGTAGTGGCACAGGGAATCAGCCCCAGCATTTT	CASSGTGNQPQHF
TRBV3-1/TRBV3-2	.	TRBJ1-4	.	TGTGCCAGCAGCCTTCGTTTGGCAATGAATGAAAAACTGTTTTTT	CASSLRLAMNEKLFF
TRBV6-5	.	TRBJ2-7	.	TGTGCCAGCAGTTACGGTTGGGGGGACGAGCAGTACTTC	CASSYGWGDEQYF
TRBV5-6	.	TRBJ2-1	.	TGTGCCAGCAGCCCAGGTTTAGGGCGACGCAATGAGCAGTTCTTC	CASSPGLGRRNEQFF
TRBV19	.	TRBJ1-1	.	TGTGCCAGTAGTATCGATAGGCTCCTTTCTGAAGCTTTCTTT	CASSIDRLLSEAFF
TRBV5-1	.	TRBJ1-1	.	TGCGCCAGCAGCTTTACGACAAGTAACACTGAAGCTTTCTTT	CASSFTTSNTEAFF
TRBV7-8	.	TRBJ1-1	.	TGTGCCAGCACTGGGGGTGGCACTGAAGCTTTCTTT	CASTGGGTEAFF
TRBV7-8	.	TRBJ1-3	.	TGTGCCAGCAGCGGGGCCGGTGGAAACACCATATATTTT	CASSGAGGNTIYF
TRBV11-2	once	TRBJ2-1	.	TGTGCCAGCAGCGAAATCCGGGACTCAACTCCCTACAATGAGCAGTTCTTC	CASSEIRDSTPYNEQFF
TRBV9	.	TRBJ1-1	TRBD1	TGTGCCAGCAGCGCTCAGACAGGGGGCACTGAAGCTTTCTTT	CASSAQTGGTEAFF
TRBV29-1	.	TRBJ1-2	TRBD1	TGCAGCGTTGATTTTCGACAGGGACCCTATGGCTACACCTTC	CSVDFRQGPYGYTF
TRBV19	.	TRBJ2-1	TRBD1	TGTGCCAGTACCCGGACAGGGGCGGTCCATGAGCAGTTCTTC	CASTRTGAVHEQFF
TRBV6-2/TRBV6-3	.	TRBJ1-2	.	TGTGCCAGCAGCCGAGCTGGGGCGGAGAGCTATGGCTACACCTTC	CASSRAGAESYGYTF
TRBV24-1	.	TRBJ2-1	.	TGTGCCACCAGTGAGGCCACAGGTCGTCATGAGCAGTTCTTC	CATSEATGRHEQFF
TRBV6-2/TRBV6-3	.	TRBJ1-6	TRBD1	TGTGCCAGCAGTACGGGACAGGGGTGGTTTGGTAATTCACCCCTCCACTTT	CASSTGQGWFGNSPLHF
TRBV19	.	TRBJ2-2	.	TGTGCCAGTAGGAAAGGGATCGACACCGGGGAGCTGTTTTTT	CASRKGIDTGELFF
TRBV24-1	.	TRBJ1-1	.	TGTGCCACCAGTGATGCCTCACAGGGGAACACTGAAGCTTTCTTT	CATSDASQGNTEAFF
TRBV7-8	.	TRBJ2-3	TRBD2	TGTGCCAGCAGCCTAGCCCGGGGGGGGCCAGATACGCAGTATTTT	CASSLARGGPDTQYF
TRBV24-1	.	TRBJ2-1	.	TGTGCCACCAGTGATAGGACAGAGTACAATGAGCAGTTCTTC	CATSDRTEYNEQFF
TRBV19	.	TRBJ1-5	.	TGTGCCAGTAGTATATTTGATAGCAATCAGCCCCAGCATTTT	CASSIFDSNQPQHF
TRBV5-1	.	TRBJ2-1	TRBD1	TGCGCCAGCAGCAAACAAAGTCCAGGGGGCCGGGATGAGCAGTTCTTC	CASSKQSPGGRDEQFF
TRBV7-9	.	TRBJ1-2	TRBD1	TGTGCCAGCAGCTTAGAGGCAGGGGGCGAAGGAGGAGGCTACACCTTC	CASSLEAGGEGGGYTF
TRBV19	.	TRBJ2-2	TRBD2	TGTGCCAGTAGTAATCTGGAGCGGGGGGGCACCGGGGAGCTGTTTTTT	CASSNLERGGTGELFF
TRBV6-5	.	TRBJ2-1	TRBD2	TGTGCCAGCAGCGCGACTAGCGGGGGGGACAATGAGCAGTTCTTC	CASSATSGGDNEQFF
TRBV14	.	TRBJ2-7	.	TGTGCCAGCAGCCAAGGACCTCGTGACCTTTCCTACGAGCAGTACTTC	CASSQGPRDLSYEQYF
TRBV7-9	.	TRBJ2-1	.	TGTGCCAGCAGCCCACGGGTAGAGCAGTTCTTC	CASSPRVEQFF
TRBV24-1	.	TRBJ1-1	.	TGTGCCACCAGTGACCCTGTCCGGACTGAAGCTTTCTTT	CATSDPVRTEAFF
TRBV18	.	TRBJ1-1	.	TGTGCCAGCTCACCGTCGGGGGGGAACACTGAAGCTTTCTTT	CASSPSGGNTEAFF
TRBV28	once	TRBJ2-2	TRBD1	TGTGCCAGCAGTCCCGGACAGGCCGGGGAGCTGTTTTTT	CASSPGQAGELFF
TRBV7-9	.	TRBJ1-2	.	TGTGCCAGCAGCTTAGCAGGGTCCAGCGCCTATGGCTACACCTTC	CASSLAGSSAYGYTF
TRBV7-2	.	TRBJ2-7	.	TGTGCCAGCAGCCTCTACTACGAGCAGTACTTC	CASSLYYEQYF
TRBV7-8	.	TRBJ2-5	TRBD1	TGTGCCAGCAGTCACCGGGACAGGCAAGAGACCCAGTACTTC	CASSHRDRQETQYF
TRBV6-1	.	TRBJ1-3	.	TGTGCCATTCGGAGGGATGCGAGAAACACCATATATTTT	CAIRRDARNTIYF
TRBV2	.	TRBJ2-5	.	TGTGCCAGCAGTGAAAGGGGGGACCTAGGAGAGACCCAGTACTTC	CASSERGDLGETQYF
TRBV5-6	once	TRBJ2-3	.	TGTGCCAGCAGCTTTTCCGGCAGCCGGAGCACAGATACGCAGTATTTT	CASSFSGSRSTDTQYF
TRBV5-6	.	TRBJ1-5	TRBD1	TGTGCCAGCAGTTCAGGGGGCGGCCAGCCCCAGCATTTT	CASSSGGGQPQHF
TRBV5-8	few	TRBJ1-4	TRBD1	TGTGCCAGCACTCGGACAGGGAGTAATGAAAAACTGTTTTTT	CASTRTGSNEKLFF
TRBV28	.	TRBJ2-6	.	TGTGCCAGCATTCCCGGGATCACTGGGGCCAACGTCCTGACTTTC	CASIPGITGANVLTF
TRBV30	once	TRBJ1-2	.	TGTGCCTGGAGCCCTTGGGGCGGGGGGCTTTTAAATGGCTACACCTTC	CAWSPWGGGLLNGYTF
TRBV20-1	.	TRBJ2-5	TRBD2	TGCAGTGCCGGGGGGAGCGAGACCCAGTACTTC	CSAGGSETQYF
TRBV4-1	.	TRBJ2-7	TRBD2	TGCGCCAGCAGCCCTGTCGGACTAGCGGGGGTTTACGAGCAGTACTTC	CASSPVGLAGVYEQYF
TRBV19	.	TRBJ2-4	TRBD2	TGTGCCAGTAGTGGGCGACTAGCGGGGAGGCAAAACATTCAGTACTTC	CASSGRLAGRQNIQYF
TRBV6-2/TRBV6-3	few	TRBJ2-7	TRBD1	TGTGCCAGCAGTTACGGGACAGAGACCTTTTACGAGCAGTACTTC	CASSYGTETFYEQYF
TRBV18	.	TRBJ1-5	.	TGTGCCAGCTCGCCCGGGGAACAGCCCCAGCATTTT	CASSPGEQPQHF
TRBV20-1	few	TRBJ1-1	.	TGCAGTGCTAGTAAGGAGGGGAACACTGAAGCTTTCTTT	CSASKEGNTEAFF
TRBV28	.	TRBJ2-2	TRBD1	TGTGCCACAAAGGGGGCCGACACCGGGGAGCTGTTTTTT	CATKGADTGELFF
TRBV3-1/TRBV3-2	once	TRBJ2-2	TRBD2	TGTGCCAGCAGCCAGAGGGAGGGCACCGGGGAGCTGTTTTTT	CASSQREGTGELFF